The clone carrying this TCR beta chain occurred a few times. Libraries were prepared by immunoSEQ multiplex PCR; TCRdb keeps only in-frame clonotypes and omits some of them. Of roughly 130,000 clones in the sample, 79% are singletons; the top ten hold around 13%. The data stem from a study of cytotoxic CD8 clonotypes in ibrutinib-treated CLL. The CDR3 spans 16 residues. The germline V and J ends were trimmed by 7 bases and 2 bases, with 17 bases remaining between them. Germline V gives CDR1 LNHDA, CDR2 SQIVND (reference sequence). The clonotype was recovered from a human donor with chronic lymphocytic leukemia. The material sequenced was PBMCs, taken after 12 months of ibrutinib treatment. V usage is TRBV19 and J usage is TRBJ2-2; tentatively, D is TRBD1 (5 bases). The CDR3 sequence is CASKSPGHINTGELFF. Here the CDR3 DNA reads TGTGCCAGTAAGTCACCAGGGCACATAAACACCGGGGAGCTGTTTTTT.